Following are 13 T cell receptor beta chains from one sample sequenced in a study of cytomegalovirus exposure and HLA in healthy donors. PCR involved 60 Vbeta and 13 Jbeta primers. TCRdb's table, derived via immunoSEQ multiplex PCR, lists solely in-frame clones and lacks some. The sample lists 100,000 to 150,000 clones, roughly 14% occurring once. The sequencing sample was made of PBMCs. The receptor source for this set is a woman aged 18-29 years in good health and CMV-seronegative.

This clone was recorded a few times. The rearrangement uses TRBV19 and TRBJ2-7, with TRBD1 as a possible D gene (6 bases). CDR3 length: 13 amino acids. From germline, CDR1 is LNHDA and CDR2 SQIVND (reference sequence). Trimming pared 3 bases from V and 5 bases from J, leaving 11 bases between. CDR3 bases: TGTGCCAGTAGTATCAGGGGTTTCGACGAGCAGTACTTC. Residues: CASSIRGFDEQYF.

The V and J genes are TRBV27 and TRBJ2-2; 10 bases agree with TRBD1. Germline V gene lookup returns CDR1 MNHEY and CDR2 SMNVEV (reference sequence). V lost 6 bases, J lost 7 bases, and 8 bases stayed unmatched. The CDR3 sequence is 15 residues long. The chain's CDR3 is CASRKGQGSGGELFF. DNA for the CDR3: TGTGCCAGCAGGAAGGGACAGGGGAGTGGCGGGGAGCTGTTTTTT.

V usage is TRBV25-1 and J usage is TRBJ2-1; D may be TRBD2 (6 bases). Germline V gene sequence: CDR1 MGHDK, CDR2 SYGVNS. The CDR3 runs 14 residues. V was trimmed by 4 bases and J by 1 base, leaving 8 bases between them. The DNA of the CDR3 is TGTGCCAGCAGTGGAGGGAGGTCCTACAATGAGCAGTTCTTC. Translating gives CASSGGRSYNEQFF.

This clone turned up a few times. The chain employs TRBV28 and TRBJ1-1; weak D call: TRBD1 (5 bases). The CDR3 totals 13 residues. Germline assignment: CDR1 MDHEN and CDR2 SYDVKM. V shed 5 bases and J shed 1 base, with 8 bases lying between them. The CDR3 DNA follows: TGTGCCAGCAGTGACGACAGGAACACTGAAGCTTTCTTT. Residues: CASSDDRNTEAFF.

This chain uses TRBV18 with TRBJ1-5; the D is unclear. The CDR3 is 13 amino acids. V was clipped by 3 bases and J by 5 bases, with 8 bases between them. Germline CDR1 and CDR2: KGHSH and LQKENI. CDR3 loop: CASSPVGDQPQHF. CDR3 DNA sequence: TGTGCCAGCTCACCTGTCGGGGATCAGCCCCAGCATTTT. The full variable domain, its missing parts supplied by reference TRBV18 and TRBJ1-5, is NAGVMQNPRHLVRRRGQEARLRCSPMKGHSHVYWYRQLPEEGLKFMVYLQKENIIDESGMPKERFSAEFPKEGPSILRIQQVVRGDSAAYFCASSPVGDQPQHFGDGTRLSIL.

There are a few counts of this clone. The rearrangement joins TRBV4-1 to TRBJ1-2; 10 nucleotides align to TRBD1. Germline V lookup: CDR1 MGHRA, CDR2 YSYEKL. CDR3 length: 16 residues. J lost 6 bases, V lost 0 bases, and 7 bases had no gene match. The CDR3 region is CASSQDGTGDADGYTF. The CDR3 DNA is TGCGCCAGCAGCCAAGATGGGACAGGGGACGCGGATGGCTACACCTTC.

The rearrangement joins TRBV4-1 to TRBJ1-4, with D possibly TRBD1 on 5 matching bases. The germline V gene encodes CDR1 MGHRA and CDR2 YSYEKL. There are 15 residues in the CDR3. Trimming removed 1 base at V and 8 bases at J, with 14 bases between. The DNA of the CDR3 is TGCGCCAGCAGCCAAGCAGGTGGAGGGACCGAAAAACTGTTTTTT. Protein sequence: CASSQAGGGTEKLFF.

This clone was seen a handful of times. V gene TRBV19 combines with J gene TRBJ1-1; no definite D call. The ends were cut back, 3 bases at V and 4 bases at J, with 12 bases in the middle. The CDR3 is made up of 14 amino acids. Germline CDR1 and CDR2: LNHDA and SQIVND (reference sequence). The CDR3 DNA reads TGTGCCAGTAGTATCCGCGCGGGAGTCACTGAAGCTTTCTTT. Translated, it gives CASSIRAGVTEAFF.

V gene TRBV28 combines with J gene TRBJ2-3; 10 bases agree with TRBD2. V dropped 5 bases and J dropped 1; count of bases not matched to a gene: 18. The CDR3 length is 20 residues. In germline, CDR1 is MDHEN, CDR2 SYDVKM. CDR3 bases: TGTGCCAGCAGTCTCCCAAGGCGTAGCGGGAGGTGGCAGGGCACAGATACGCAGTATTTT. It yields the protein CASSLPRRSGRWQGTDTQYF. Together with reference TRBV28 and TRBJ2-3, the CDR3 gives the full variable domain: DVKVTQSSRYLVKRTGEKVFLECVQDMDHENMFWYRQDPGLGLRLIYFSYDVKMKEKGDIPEGYSVSREKKERFSLILESASTNQTSMYLCASSLPRRSGRWQGTDTQYFGPGTRLTVL.

In this sample, this clone turned up a few times. The chain combines TRBV28 with TRBJ2-1, with TRBD2 matching over 12 bases. In germline, CDR1 is MDHEN, CDR2 SYDVKM. The CDR3 has 15 residues. V lost 3 bases to trimming and J lost 6 bases; unmatched junction nucleotides: 3. CDR3 bases: TGTGCCAGCAGTTTCGGACTAGCGGGACCCAATGAGCAGTTCTTC. Its protein is CASSFGLAGPNEQFF.

V usage is TRBV5-8 and J usage is TRBJ2-1; 9 bases map to TRBD2. With 3 bases clipped from V and 5 bases from J, the junction kept 6 bases outside the gene matches. Germline CDR1 SGHTS, CDR2 YDEGEE. This CDR3 is 15 amino acids long. The CDR3 region has the DNA TGTGCCAGCAGCTCCGGACTAGCGCCGAACAATGAGCAGTTCTTC. Protein product: CASSSGLAPNNEQFF.

This clone came up a few times. This chain joins TRBV7-2 and TRBJ2-7; TRBD2 is a possible D gene (6 bases). Deletions cut 4 bases from V and 4 bases from J, with 20 bases between. The CDR3 totals 16 residues. Looked up from germline, CDR1 is SGHTA and CDR2 is FQGNSA. As DNA, the CDR3 is TGTGCCAGCAGCTCACCACGACCCGGGAGTCTGTACGAGCAGTACTTC. Translating gives CASSSPRPGSLYEQYF. The whole variable domain, remainder taken from reference TRBV7-2 and TRBJ2-7, is GAGVSQSPSNKVTEKGKDVELRCDPISGHTALYWYRQSLGQGLEFLIYFQGNSAPDKSGLPSDRFSAERTGGSVSTLTIQRTQQEDSAVYLCASSSPRPGSLYEQYFGPGTRLTVT.

This chain uses TRBV28 with TRBJ1-6; no clear D gene. Germline V gene lookup returns CDR1 MDHEN and CDR2 SYDVKM. V was trimmed by 6 bases and J by 1 base, leaving 13 bases between them. This CDR3 comprises 16 residues. Written as DNA, the CDR3 is TGTGCCAGCAGAAGCCTCGGTAGATCCTATAATTCACCCCTCCACTTT. Protein: CASRSLGRSYNSPLHF. The whole variable domain, filled in from reference TRBV28 and TRBJ1-6, reads DVKVTQSSRYLVKRTGEKVFLECVQDMDHENMFWYRQDPGLGLRLIYFSYDVKMKEKGDIPEGYSVSREKKERFSLILESASTNQTSMYLCASRSLGRSYNSPLHFGNGTRLTVT.